The table lists the clone carrying this T cell receptor beta chain with a few counts. Antigen specificity is unknown. It was with 60 Vbeta and 13 Jbeta primers that the PCR ran. Per the authors' pipeline: An analysis that came later counted 70 million to 100 million unique TCR beta chains, approximately 9.9 million shared. TCRdb's copy holds only in-frame clones and misses some; the assay was immunoSEQ multiplex PCR. The V and J calls and clone size come from that table; D and trimming were worked out from the DNA. The data show 150,000 to 200,000 clones, 65% to 85% seen once. The data were taken from a study of cytomegalovirus exposure and HLA in healthy donors. Study findings and constraints: In a later analysis, at a false discovery rate of 0.05, over 15,000 TCR beta sequences were associated with HLA alleles.

Germline-derived CDR1 and CDR2 are SGHNT and YYREEE (reference sequence). Trimming cost V 5 bases and J 4 bases; bases outside gene matches: 11. The CDR3 sequence is 15 residues long. The receptor's source is a woman aged 45 to 65 in good health and CMV-seropositive. V usage is TRBV5-4 and J usage is TRBJ2-5; 7 bases are shared with TRBD2. Specimen: PBMCs. The CDR3 spells CASRPLGGGLETQYF. In DNA, the CDR3 is TGTGCCAGCAGACCCCTGGGCGGGGGATTAGAGACCCAGTACTTC.